This T cell receptor beta chain was sequenced for a study of T cell repertoires in aging, cancer and after chemotherapy. Study information: Around 8.8 million TCR reads made up the full dataset.

Multiplex touch-down PCR with TRB-A/B primers amplified rearranged V-D-J TRB sequences. MiXCR, applied by TCRdb to the multiplex PCR reads, yields one record per CDR3 protein. The sample yields 7,300 or so distinct CDR3 sequences, 54% seen once. TCR beta rearrangements were amplified from peripheral blood genomic DNA. There are 14 residues in the CDR3. The germline V gene has CDR1 GTSNPN and CDR2 SVGIG (reference sequence). V shed 2 bases, J shed 7 bases, and the junction held 5 bases outside the gene matches. The TCR originated in a human donor with a solid tumor. The sample consisted of blood. This chain uses TRBV30 with TRBJ1-6; 7 nucleotides line up with TRBD1. The CDR3: CAWSLGTANSPLHF. The CDR3 bases are TGTGCCTGGAGTTTAGGGACAGCCAATTCACCCCTCCACTTT.